The 8 T cell receptor beta chains below all came from one sample that was sequenced in a study of tumor-infiltrating lymphocytes in oesophageal squamous cell carcinoma (TCRdb year 2016). The library was generated by PCR. Sequencer: Illumina HiSeq 2000. TCRdb handled the public reads itself, with Q25 trimming in fastp and clone calling in MiXCR, and kept productive beta chains. Each entry is one CDR3 protein sequence, shown with its most common DNA and genes. The sample yields around 19,000 distinct CDR3 sequences; 35% to 45% were counted once. The ten largest clones capture about 19% of the sample. What was sequenced was normal esophageal tissue next to the tumor. The receptor source for this set is a female donor with esophageal squamous cell carcinoma.

The chain has TRBV7-2 and TRBJ2-5, with TRBD2 matching over 11 bases. The J call is uncertain, as TRBJ2-7 better fits the DNA end. There are 14 residues in the CDR3. The germline CDR1 and CDR2 sequences are SGHTA and FQGNSA. The CDR3 spells CASSRLAGPYEQYF. CDR3 bases: TGTGCCAGCAGCCGACTAGCGGGGCCATACGAGCAGTACTTC.

This clonotype has only one observation. A much larger clone lies a single base off, so this may be a read error. The rearrangement joins TRBV18 to TRBJ2-3; D ambiguous. The J call is doubtful: the DNA matches TRBJ1-1 better. CDR1 is KGHSH and CDR2 is LQKENI in the germline V gene. The CDR3 sequence is 13 residues long. CDR3 nucleotides: TGTGTCAGCTCATCAAACGGGCACACTGAAGCTTTCTTT. Its protein product is CVSSSNGHTEAFF.

This clonotype is labeled as medium-sized (0.01 to 0.1%). The chain couples TRBV7-8 to TRBJ1-1; 8 nucleotides align to TRBD1. The CDR3 spans 15 residues. CDR1 is SGHVS and CDR2 is FQNEAQ in the germline V gene. Trimming at V came to 1 base and at J to 5 bases, leaving 6 bases not matched to a gene. CDR3 loop: CASSLGQGARTEAFF. As DNA, the CDR3 is TGTGCCAGCAGCTTAGGGCAGGGGGCGAGGACTGAAGCTTTCTTT.

This clonotype was observed many times. The rearrangement links TRBV5-1 to TRBJ2-3; 7 nucleotides agree with TRBD1. The trim removed 1 base at V and 4 bases at J, leaving 3 bases unmatched. Germline V gene sequence: CDR1 SGHRS, CDR2 YFSETQ. The CDR3 spans 14 residues. CDR3 amino acids: CASSLNRGPDTQYF. Written as DNA, the CDR3 is TGCGCCAGCAGCTTGAATAGGGGGCCAGATACGCAGTATTTT.

This clonotype was picked up many times. This chain connects TRBV12-3 or TRBV12-4 to TRBJ1-2; no firm D call. This CDR3 has 14 amino acids. Trimming took 1 base from V and 8 from J, leaving 14 bases between them. CDR3 loop: CASSLGLSTSGYTF. The CDR3 DNA sequence: TGTGCCAGCAGTTTAGGGTTAAGCACTTCGGGCTACACCTTC.

This clonotype was recorded at least ten times. V usage is TRBV18 and J usage is TRBJ1-1; 7 bases fit TRBD1. Germline lookup yields CDR1 KGHSH and CDR2 LQKENI. The CDR3 is 15 residues long. V was pared by 4 bases and J by 4 bases, with 9 bases of the junction left unmatched. The CDR3 spells CASSLTDRLSTEAFF. Written as DNA, the CDR3 is TGTGCCAGCTCACTGACGGACAGGTTGAGCACTGAAGCTTTCTTT.

This clonotype rates as medium-sized. The chain recombines TRBV11-2 with TRBJ2-5; D unresolved. V was cut by 4 bases and J by 1 base, with 10 bases left in between. The CDR3 runs to 14 residues. Germline V gene sequence: CDR1 SGHAT, CDR2 FQNNGV. The CDR3 region is CASSSWAAQETQYF. In DNA form, the CDR3 reads TGTGCCAGCAGCTCATGGGCGGCCCAAGAGACCCAGTACTTC.

The chain recombines TRBV7-6 with TRBJ2-4, with 12 bases matching TRBD1. The germline CDR1 and CDR2 sequences are SGHVS and FNYEAQ. After removal of 2 bases from V and 9 bases from J, the junction contained 8 bases not matched to a gene. The CDR3 is 16 residues long. CDR3 loop: CASSLTPGQGAGIQYF. The CDR3 DNA sequence: TGTGCCAGCAGCTTAACTCCGGGACAGGGGGCTGGCATTCAGTACTTC.